The T cell receptor (beta chain) under discussion was sequenced for a study of CD8 T cells in ankylosing spondylitis. A single record per CDR3 protein comes from TCRdb applying MiXCR to the 5' RACE reads. Among about 140,000 distinct CDR3 sequences, 7% to 10% were seen once, and the ten largest hold under 7.5%. CDR3 length: 16 amino acids. V shed 3 bases and J 4 bases; nucleotides not matched to a gene: 7. CDR1 is SGDLS, CDR2 YYNGEE, per germline. This clonotype was seen more than once but under ten times. Its antigen is unknown. General observations from the study: Prior literature has documented some motif variants in synovial fluid and blood from reactive arthritis. Among TCR beta sequences, a motif of under 10 highly homologous variants appeared characteristic of ankylosing spondylitis blood.

Sequences were obtained from synovial fluid, either unsorted or a sorted T cell fraction (not recorded which). The TCR comes from a male donor with ankylosing spondylitis. The chain has TRBV9 and TRBJ2-2; 9 bases fit TRBD1. This CDR3 is CASSGDRARSTGELFF. The CDR3 nucleotides read TGTGCCAGCAGCGGGGACAGGGCTCGTAGCACCGGGGAGCTGTTTTTT.